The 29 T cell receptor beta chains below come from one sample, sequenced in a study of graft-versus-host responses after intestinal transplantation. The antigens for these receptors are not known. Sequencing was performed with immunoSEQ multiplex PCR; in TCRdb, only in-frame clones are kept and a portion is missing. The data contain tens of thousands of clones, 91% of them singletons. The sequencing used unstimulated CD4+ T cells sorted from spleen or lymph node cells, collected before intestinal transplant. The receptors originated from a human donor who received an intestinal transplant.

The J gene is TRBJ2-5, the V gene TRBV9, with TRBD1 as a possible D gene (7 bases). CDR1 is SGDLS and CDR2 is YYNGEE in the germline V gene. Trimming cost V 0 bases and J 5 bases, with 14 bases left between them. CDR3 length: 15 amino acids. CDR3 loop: CASSVGKTGRETQYF. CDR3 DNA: TGTGCCAGCAGCGTAGGGAAGACAGGGAGGGAGACCCAGTACTTC.

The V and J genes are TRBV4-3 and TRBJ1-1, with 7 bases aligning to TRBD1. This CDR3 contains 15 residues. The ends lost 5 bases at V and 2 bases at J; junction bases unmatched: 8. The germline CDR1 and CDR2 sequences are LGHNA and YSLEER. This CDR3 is CASSKTGAFNTEAFF. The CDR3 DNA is TGCGCCAGCAGCAAAACAGGGGCCTTCAACACTGAAGCTTTCTTT.

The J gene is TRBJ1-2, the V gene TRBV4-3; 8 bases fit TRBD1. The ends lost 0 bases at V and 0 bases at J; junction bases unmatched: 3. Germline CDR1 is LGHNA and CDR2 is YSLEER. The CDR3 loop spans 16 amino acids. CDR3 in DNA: TGCGCCAGCAGCCAAGAAGTGGGACAGGCTAACTATGGCTACACCTTC. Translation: CASSQEVGQANYGYTF.

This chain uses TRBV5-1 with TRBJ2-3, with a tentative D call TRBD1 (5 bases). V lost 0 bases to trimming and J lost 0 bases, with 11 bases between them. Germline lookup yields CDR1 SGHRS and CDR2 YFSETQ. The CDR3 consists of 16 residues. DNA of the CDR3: TGCGCCAGCAGCTTGGCCCCGACAGATAGCACAGATACGCAGTATTTT. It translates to CASSLAPTDSTDTQYF.

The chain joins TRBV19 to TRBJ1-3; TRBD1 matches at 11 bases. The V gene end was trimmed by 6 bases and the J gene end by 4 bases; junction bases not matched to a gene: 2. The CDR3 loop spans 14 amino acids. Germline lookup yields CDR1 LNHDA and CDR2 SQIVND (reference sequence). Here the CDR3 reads CASRGQGDGNTIYF. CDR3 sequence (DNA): TGTGCCAGTAGGGGACAGGGGGACGGAAACACCATATATTTT.

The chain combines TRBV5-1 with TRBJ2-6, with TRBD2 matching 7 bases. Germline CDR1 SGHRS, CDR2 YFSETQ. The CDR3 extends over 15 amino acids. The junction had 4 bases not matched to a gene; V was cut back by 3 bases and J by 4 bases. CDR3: CASSSGGGGANVLTF. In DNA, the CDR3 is TGCGCCAGCAGCTCGGGAGGAGGAGGGGCCAACGTCCTGACTTTC.

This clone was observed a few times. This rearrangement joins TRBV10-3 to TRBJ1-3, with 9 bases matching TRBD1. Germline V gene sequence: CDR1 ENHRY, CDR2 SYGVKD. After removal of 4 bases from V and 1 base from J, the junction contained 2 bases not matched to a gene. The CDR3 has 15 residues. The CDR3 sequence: CAISGDRGSGNTIYF. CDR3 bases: TGTGCCATCAGTGGTGACAGGGGGTCTGGAAACACCATATATTTT.

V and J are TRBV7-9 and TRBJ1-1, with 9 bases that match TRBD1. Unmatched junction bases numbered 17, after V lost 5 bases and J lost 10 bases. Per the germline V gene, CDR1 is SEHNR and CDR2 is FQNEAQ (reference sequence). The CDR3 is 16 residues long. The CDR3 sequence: CASSPRGDRAALAAFF. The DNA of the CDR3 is TGTGCCAGCAGCCCGAGGGGGGACAGGGCCGCATTGGCAGCTTTCTTT.

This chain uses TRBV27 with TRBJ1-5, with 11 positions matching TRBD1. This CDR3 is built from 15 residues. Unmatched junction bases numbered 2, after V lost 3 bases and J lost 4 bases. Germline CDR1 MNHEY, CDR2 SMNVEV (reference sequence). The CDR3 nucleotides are TGTGCCAGCAGTTTTGGGACAGGGGGTAATCAGCCCCAGCATTTT. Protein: CASSFGTGGNQPQHF.

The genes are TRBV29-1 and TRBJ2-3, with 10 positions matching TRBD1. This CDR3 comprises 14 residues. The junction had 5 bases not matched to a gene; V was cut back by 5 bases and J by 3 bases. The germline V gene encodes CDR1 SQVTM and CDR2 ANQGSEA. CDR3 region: CSVRTGGWTDTQYF. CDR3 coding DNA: TGCAGCGTTCGGACAGGGGGTTGGACAGATACGCAGTATTTT.

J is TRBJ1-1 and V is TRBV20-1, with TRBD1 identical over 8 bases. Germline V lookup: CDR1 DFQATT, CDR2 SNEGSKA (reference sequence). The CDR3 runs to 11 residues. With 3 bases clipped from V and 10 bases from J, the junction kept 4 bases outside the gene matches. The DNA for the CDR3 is TGCAGTGCTAGCGGACAGGGACGAGCTTTCTTT. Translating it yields CSASGQGRAFF.

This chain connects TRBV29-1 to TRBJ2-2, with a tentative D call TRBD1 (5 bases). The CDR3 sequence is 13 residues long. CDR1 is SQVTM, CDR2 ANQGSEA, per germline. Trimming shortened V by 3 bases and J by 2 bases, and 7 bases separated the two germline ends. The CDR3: CSVDQGNTGELFF. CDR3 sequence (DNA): TGCAGCGTTGATCAGGGTAACACCGGGGAGCTGTTTTTT.

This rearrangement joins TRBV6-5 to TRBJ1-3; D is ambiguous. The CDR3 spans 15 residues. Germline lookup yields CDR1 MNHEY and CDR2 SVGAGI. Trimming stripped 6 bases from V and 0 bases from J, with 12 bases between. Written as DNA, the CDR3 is TGTGCCAGCAGACCGGGGTACTACTCTGGAAACACCATATATTTT. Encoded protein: CASRPGYYSGNTIYF.

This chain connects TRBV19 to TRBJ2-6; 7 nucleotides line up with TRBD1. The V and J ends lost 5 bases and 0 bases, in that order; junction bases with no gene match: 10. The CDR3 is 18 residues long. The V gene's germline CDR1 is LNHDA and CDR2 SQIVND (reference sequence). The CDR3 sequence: CASSLGTEIPSGANVLTF. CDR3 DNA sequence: TGTGCCAGTAGTCTGGGGACAGAGATCCCCTCTGGGGCCAACGTCCTGACTTTC.

CDR3 coding DNA: TGTGCCACAGGGCGGGGCTCGAGCACAGATACGCAGTATTTT. This sequence encodes CATGRGSSTDTQYF. The chain uses TRBV19 and TRBJ2-3; TRBD2 might be the D (6 bases). Germline loops: CDR1 LNHDA, CDR2 SQIVND (reference sequence). This CDR3 has 14 residues. Deletions cut 10 bases from V and 0 bases from J, with 14 bases between.

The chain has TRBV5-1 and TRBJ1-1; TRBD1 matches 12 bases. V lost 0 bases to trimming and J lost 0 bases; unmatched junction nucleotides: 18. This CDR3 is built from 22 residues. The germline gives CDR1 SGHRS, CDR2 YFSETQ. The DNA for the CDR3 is TGCGCCAGCAGCTTGGCCGGGGGGAGGGACAGGGGGCGATCGAGTTTGAACACTGAAGCTTTCTTT. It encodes CASSLAGGRDRGRSSLNTEAFF.

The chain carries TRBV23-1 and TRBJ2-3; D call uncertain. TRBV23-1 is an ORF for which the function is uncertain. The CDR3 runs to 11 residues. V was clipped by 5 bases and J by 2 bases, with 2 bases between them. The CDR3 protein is CASSYTDTQYF. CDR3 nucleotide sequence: TGCGCCAGCAGTTACACAGATACGCAGTATTTT.

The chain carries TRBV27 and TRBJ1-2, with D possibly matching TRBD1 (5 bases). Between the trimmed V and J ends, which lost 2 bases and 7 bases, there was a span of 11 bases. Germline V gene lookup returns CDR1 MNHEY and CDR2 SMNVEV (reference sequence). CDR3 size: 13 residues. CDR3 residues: CASSLRGEGGYTF. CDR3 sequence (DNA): TGTGCCAGCAGTTTACGGGGGGAGGGTGGCTACACCTTC.

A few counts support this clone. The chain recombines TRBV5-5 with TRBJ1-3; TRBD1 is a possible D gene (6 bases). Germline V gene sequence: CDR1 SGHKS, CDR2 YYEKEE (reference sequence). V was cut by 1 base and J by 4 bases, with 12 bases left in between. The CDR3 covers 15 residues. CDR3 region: CASSLKAGDGNTIYF. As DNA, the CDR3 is TGTGCCAGCAGCTTGAAAGCAGGGGACGGAAACACCATATATTTT.

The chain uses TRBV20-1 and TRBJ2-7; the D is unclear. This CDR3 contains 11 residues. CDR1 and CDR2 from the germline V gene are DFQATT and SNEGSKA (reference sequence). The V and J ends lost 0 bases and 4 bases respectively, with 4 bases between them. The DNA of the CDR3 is TGCAGTGCTAGAGACGGTTACGAGCAGTACTTC. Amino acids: CSARDGYEQYF.

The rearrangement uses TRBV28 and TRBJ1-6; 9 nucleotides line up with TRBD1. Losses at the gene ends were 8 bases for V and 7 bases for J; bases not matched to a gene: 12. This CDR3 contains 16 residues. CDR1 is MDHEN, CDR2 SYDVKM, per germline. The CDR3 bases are TGTGCCAGCGGTCCCGGGACAGGGTCCCGGAATTCACCCCTCCACTTT. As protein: CASGPGTGSRNSPLHF.

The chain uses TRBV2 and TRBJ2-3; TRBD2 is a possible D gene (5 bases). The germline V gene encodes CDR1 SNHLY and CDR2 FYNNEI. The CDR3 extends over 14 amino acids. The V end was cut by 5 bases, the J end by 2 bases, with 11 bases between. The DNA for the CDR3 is TGTGCCAGCAGTCTTAGCGCAAACACAGATACGCAGTATTTT. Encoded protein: CASSLSANTDTQYF.

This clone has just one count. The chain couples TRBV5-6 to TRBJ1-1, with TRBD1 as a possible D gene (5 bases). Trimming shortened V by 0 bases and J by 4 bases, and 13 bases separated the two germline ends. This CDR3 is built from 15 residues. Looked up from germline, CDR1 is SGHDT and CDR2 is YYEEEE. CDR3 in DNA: TGTGCCAGCAGCTTGGTCGGTATTCAGGGCACTGAAGCTTTCTTT. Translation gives CASSLVGIQGTEAFF.

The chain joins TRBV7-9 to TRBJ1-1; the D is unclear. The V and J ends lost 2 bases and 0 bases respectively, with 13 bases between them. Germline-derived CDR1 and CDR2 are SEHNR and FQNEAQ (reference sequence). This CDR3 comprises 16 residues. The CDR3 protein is CASSLIGRQLNTEAFF. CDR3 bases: TGTGCCAGCAGCTTAATCGGGAGACAATTGAACACTGAAGCTTTCTTT.

The CDR3 DNA is TGCGCCAGCAGCCAAGAAGGACAGGGGGCTTGGCAGTACTTC. Amino acids: CASSQEGQGAWQYF. This chain uses TRBV4-1 with TRBJ2-7, with TRBD1 identical over 11 bases. V lost 0 bases and J lost 9; bases outside the gene matches: 4. The CDR3 has 14 amino acids. CDR1 is MGHRA, CDR2 YSYEKL, per germline.

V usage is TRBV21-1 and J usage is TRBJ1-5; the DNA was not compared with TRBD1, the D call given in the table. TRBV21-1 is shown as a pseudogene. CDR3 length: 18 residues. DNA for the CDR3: TGTGCCAGCAGCAAAGCTCGGGGACAGGAGTTAAGCAATCAGCCCCAGCATTTT. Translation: CASSKARGQELSNQPQHF.

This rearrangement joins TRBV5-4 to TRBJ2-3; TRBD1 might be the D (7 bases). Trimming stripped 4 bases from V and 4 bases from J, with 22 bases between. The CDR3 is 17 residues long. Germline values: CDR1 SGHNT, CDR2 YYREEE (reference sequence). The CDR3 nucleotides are TGTGCCAGCAGCCTTTTCCCCAGGGGGGTTGAGGCAGATACGCAGTATTTT. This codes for CASSLFPRGVEADTQYF.

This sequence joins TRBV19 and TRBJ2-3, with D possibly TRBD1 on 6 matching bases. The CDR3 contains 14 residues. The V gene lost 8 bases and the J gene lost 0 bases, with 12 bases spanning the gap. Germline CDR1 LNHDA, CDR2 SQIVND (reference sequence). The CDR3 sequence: CASRTASSTDTQYF. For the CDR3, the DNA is TGTGCCAGTCGGACAGCCTCTAGCACAGATACGCAGTATTTT.

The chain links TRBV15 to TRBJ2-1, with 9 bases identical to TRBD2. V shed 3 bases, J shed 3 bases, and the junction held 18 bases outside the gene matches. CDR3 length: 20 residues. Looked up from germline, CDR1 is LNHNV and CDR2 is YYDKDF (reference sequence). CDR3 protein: CATSREPGTSSLGYYNEQFF. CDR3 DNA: TGTGCCACCAGCAGGGAACCCGGGACTAGCTCCCTCGGTTACTACAATGAGCAGTTCTTC.